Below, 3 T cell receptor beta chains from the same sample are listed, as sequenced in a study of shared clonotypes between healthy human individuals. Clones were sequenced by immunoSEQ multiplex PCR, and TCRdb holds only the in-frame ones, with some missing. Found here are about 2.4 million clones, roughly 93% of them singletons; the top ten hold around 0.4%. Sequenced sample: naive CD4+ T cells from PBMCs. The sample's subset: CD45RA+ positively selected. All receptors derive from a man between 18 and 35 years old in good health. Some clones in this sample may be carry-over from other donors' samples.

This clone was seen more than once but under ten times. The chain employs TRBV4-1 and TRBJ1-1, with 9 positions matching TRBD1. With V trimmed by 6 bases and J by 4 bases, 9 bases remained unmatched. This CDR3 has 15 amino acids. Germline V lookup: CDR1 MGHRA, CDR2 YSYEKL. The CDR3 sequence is CASRNAGTGRTEAFF. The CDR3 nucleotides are TGCGCCAGCAGAAACGCCGGGACAGGGCGCACTGAAGCTTTCTTT.

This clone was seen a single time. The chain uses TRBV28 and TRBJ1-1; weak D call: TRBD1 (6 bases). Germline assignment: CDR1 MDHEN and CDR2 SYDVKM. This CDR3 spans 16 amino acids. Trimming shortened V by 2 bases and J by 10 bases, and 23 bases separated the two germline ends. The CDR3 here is CASSLGGRGRGRGAFF. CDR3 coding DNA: TGTGCCAGCAGTTTAGGTGGCAGGGGCCGCGGGAGGGGAGCTTTCTTT.

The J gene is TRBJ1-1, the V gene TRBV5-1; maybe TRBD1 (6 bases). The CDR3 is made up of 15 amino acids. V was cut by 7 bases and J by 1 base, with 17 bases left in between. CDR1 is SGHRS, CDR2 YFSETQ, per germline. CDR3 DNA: TGCGCCAGCTCCGGCGGGGGCTCTGGGAACACTGAAGCTTTCTTT. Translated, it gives CASSGGGSGNTEAFF.